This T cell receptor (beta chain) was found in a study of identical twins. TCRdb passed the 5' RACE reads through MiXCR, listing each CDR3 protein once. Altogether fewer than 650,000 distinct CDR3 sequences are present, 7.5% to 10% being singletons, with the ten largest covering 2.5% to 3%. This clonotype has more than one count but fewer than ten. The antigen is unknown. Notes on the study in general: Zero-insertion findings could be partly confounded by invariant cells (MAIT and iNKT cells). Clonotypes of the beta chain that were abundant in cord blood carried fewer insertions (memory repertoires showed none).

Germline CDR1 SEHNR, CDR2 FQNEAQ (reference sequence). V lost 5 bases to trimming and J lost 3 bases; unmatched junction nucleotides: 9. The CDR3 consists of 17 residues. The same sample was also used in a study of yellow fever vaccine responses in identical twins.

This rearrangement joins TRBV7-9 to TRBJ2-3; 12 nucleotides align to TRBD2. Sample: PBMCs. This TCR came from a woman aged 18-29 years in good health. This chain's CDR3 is CASSEASGRADTDTQYF. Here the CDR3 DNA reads TGTGCCAGCAGCGAGGCTAGCGGGAGGGCCGATACAGATACGCAGTATTTT.